A single sample gave rise to the 17 T cell receptor beta chains below, sequenced in a study of CD8 T cells in Susac syndrome. RNA in amounts of roughly 0.5 to 1 ug was reverse transcribed with random hexamers. TCRdb re-called the immunoSEQ multiplex PCR reads through MiXCR, storing one row per CDR3 protein. The sample lists 200,000 to 250,000 distinct CDR3 sequences, about 93% occurring once. Sample: CD4+ T cells from PBMCs. These receptors originate from a human donor with multiple sclerosis.

This clonotype was found once. This chain joins TRBV18 and TRBJ1-6; D remains unclear. The CDR3 spans 12 residues. In germline, CDR1 is KGHSH, CDR2 LQKENI. V was shortened by 2 bases and J by 18 bases, with 14 bases between the two germline ends. The CDR3 DNA reads as TGTGCCAGCTCACCAGACGCCCGGTTATCCCACTTT. Translation: CASSPDARLSHF. Supplemented by reference TRBV18 and TRBJ1-6, the full variable domain reads NAGVMQNPRHLVRRRGQEARLRCSPMKGHSHVYWYRQLPEEGLKFMVYLQKENIIDESGMPKERFSAEFPKEGPSILRIQQVVRGDSAAYFCASSPDARLSHFGNGTRLTVT.

V usage is TRBV7-6 and J usage is TRBJ2-7, with TRBD2 identical over 8 bases. CDR1 is SGHVS, CDR2 FNYEAQ, per germline. J lost 0 bases, V lost 4 bases, and 11 bases had no gene match. The CDR3 has 17 residues. CDR3 sequence reads: CASSWSGGGRSSYEQYF. DNA of the CDR3: TGTGCCAGCAGCTGGTCGGGGGGGGGCCGCTCCTCCTACGAGCAGTACTTC.

J is TRBJ2-1 and V is TRBV10-3; a possible D gene is TRBD2 (5 bases). Germline loops: CDR1 ENHRY, CDR2 SYGVKD. The length of the CDR3 is 12 residues. V shed 4 bases and J shed 9 bases, with 10 bases lying between them. The chain's CDR3 is CAISAGGVEQFF. CDR3 nucleotide sequence: TGTGCCATCAGTGCTGGAGGTGTTGAGCAGTTCTTC.

J is TRBJ2-3 and V is TRBV16; possible D gene TRBD1, 6 bases. The CDR3 runs 17 residues. The germline V and J ends were trimmed by 0 bases and 0 bases, with 13 bases remaining between them. The V gene's germline CDR1 is KGHSY and CDR2 FQNENV. The CDR3: CASSQSLPQGSTDTQYF. In nucleotides, the CDR3 is TGTGCCAGCAGCCAATCTCTTCCGCAGGGGAGCACAGATACGCAGTATTTT.

The rearrangement uses TRBV20-1 and TRBJ2-5; 7 bases are shared with TRBD2. V gave up 0 bases and J gave up 2 bases; unmatched junction bases: 12. This CDR3 contains 17 residues. Germline CDR1 DFQATT, CDR2 SNEGSKA (reference sequence). Here the CDR3 reads CSARDFSGRALQETQYF. The DNA of the CDR3 is TGCAGTGCTAGAGATTTTAGCGGGCGGGCCCTACAAGAGACCCAGTACTTC.

V is TRBV18 and J is TRBJ1-5; TRBD1 matches at 9 bases. This CDR3 comprises 16 residues. Germline V gene data show CDR1 as KGHSH and CDR2 as LQKENI. V trimming: 3 bases; J trimming: 0 bases; junction bases outside the gene matches: 3. CDR3 residues: CASSPGTGISNQPQHF. CDR3 in DNA: TGTGCCAGCTCACCCGGGACAGGGATTAGCAATCAGCCCCAGCATTTT. Based on the CDR3 plus reference TRBV18 and TRBJ1-5, the full variable domain is NAGVMQNPRHLVRRRGQEARLRCSPMKGHSHVYWYRQLPEEGLKFMVYLQKENIIDESGMPKERFSAEFPKEGPSILRIQQVVRGDSAAYFCASSPGTGISNQPQHFGDGTRLSIL.

The chain has TRBV3-1 and TRBJ1-1; 8 bases agree with TRBD1. The CDR3 spans 14 residues. From germline, CDR1 is LGHDT and CDR2 YNNKEL (reference sequence). V lost 0 bases, J lost 7 bases, and 4 bases stayed unmatched. The CDR3: CASSQEDRAGEAFF. The CDR3 nucleotides are TGTGCCAGCAGCCAAGAGGACAGGGCAGGTGAAGCTTTCTTT.

The chain links TRBV4-2 to TRBJ1-1; no firm D call. Germline lookup yields CDR1 LGHNA and CDR2 YNFKEQ. CDR3 length: 13 residues. Trimming shortened V by 0 bases and J by 7 bases, and 9 bases separated the two germline ends. The DNA of the CDR3 is TGTGCCAGCAGCCAAGAAGTGCAGGTTGAAGCTTTCTTT. Its protein is CASSQEVQVEAFF.

This chain joins TRBV28 and TRBJ2-2; unclear D gene. Germline V lookup: CDR1 MDHEN, CDR2 SYDVKM. This CDR3 is built from 16 residues. V was trimmed by 4 bases and J by 2 bases, leaving 14 bases between them. CDR3 loop: CASSSFPRGNTGELFF. Written as DNA, the CDR3 is TGTGCCAGCAGTTCCTTTCCTAGAGGAAACACCGGGGAGCTGTTTTTT.

The chain links TRBV19 to TRBJ1-5, with no clear D. V was shortened by 0 bases and J by 3 bases, with 6 bases between the two germline ends. The CDR3 is made up of 14 amino acids. Germline CDR1 reads LNHDA; CDR2 reads SQIVND (reference sequence). CDR3 nucleotides: TGTGCCAGTAGTATAGATCGCAACAATCAGCCCCAGCATTTT. It is translated as CASSIDRNNQPQHF.

The V and J genes are TRBV28 and TRBJ1-2; D is undetermined. CDR1 MDHEN and CDR2 SYDVKM come from the germline V gene. The CDR3 runs 12 residues. Trimming stripped 7 bases from V and 3 bases from J, with 9 bases between. CDR3: CASNGHDYGYTF. In DNA form, the CDR3 reads TGTGCCAGCAATGGCCACGACTATGGCTACACCTTC.

V and J are TRBV24-1 and TRBJ1-1; 7 positions match TRBD1. This CDR3 is 13 amino acids long. V was clipped by 3 bases and J by 7 bases; unmatched bases: 4. CDR1 is KGHDR and CDR2 is SFDVKD in the germline V gene. CDR3: CATSDTYRGEAFF. The CDR3 nucleotides read TGTGCCACCAGTGATACCTACAGGGGTGAAGCTTTCTTT.

The sample holds one count of this clonotype. V gene TRBV2 combines with J gene TRBJ2-2; the match to TRBD2 covers 12 bases. There are 15 residues in the CDR3. V shed 10 bases, J shed 8 bases, and the junction held 11 bases outside the gene matches. CDR1 and CDR2 (germline): SNHLY, FYNNEI. The CDR3 sequence is CATSILAGGGGELFF. Written as DNA, the CDR3 is TGTGCCACCTCCATACTAGCGGGAGGAGGAGGGGAGCTGTTTTTT.

This clonotype was seen a handful of times. V gene TRBV6-6 combines with J gene TRBJ2-7; D ambiguous. The CDR3 totals 11 residues. Germline V gene lookup returns CDR1 MNHNY and CDR2 SVGAGI (reference sequence). The V end was cut by 4 bases, the J end by 3 bases, with 4 bases between. Written as DNA, the CDR3 is TGTGCCAGCAGTTTAGACTACGAGCAGTACTTC. As protein: CASSLDYEQYF.

The gene calls are TRBV20-1 and TRBJ2-5, with a weak D call TRBD1 (7 bases). The CDR3 length is 13 residues. Trimming stripped 5 bases from V and 0 bases from J, with 10 bases between. CDR1 is DFQATT and CDR2 is SNEGSKA in the germline V gene (reference sequence). CDR3 in amino acids: CSARGTDQETQYF. CDR3 coding DNA: TGCAGTGCTCGGGGGACAGACCAAGAGACCCAGTACTTC.

The chain is built from TRBV6-1 and TRBJ2-5; perhaps TRBD1 as D (7 bases). Germline CDR1 reads MNHNS; CDR2 reads SASEGT. V was cut by 4 bases and J by 5 bases, with 17 bases left in between. The CDR3 spans 15 residues. CDR3 sequence reads: CASSGGGGVIETQYF. The CDR3 DNA reads as TGTGCCAGCAGTGGTGGAGGGGGCGTTATTGAGACCCAGTACTTC.

V is TRBV29-1 and J is TRBJ1-1, with 8 positions matching TRBD1. J lost 7 bases, V lost 6 bases, and 10 bases had no gene match. The CDR3 spans 13 residues. Germline CDR1 and CDR2: SQVTM and ANQGSEA. Written as DNA, the CDR3 is TGCAGCGTCACCGGGACAGGAGATCTTGAAGCTTTCTTT. Amino acids: CSVTGTGDLEAFF.